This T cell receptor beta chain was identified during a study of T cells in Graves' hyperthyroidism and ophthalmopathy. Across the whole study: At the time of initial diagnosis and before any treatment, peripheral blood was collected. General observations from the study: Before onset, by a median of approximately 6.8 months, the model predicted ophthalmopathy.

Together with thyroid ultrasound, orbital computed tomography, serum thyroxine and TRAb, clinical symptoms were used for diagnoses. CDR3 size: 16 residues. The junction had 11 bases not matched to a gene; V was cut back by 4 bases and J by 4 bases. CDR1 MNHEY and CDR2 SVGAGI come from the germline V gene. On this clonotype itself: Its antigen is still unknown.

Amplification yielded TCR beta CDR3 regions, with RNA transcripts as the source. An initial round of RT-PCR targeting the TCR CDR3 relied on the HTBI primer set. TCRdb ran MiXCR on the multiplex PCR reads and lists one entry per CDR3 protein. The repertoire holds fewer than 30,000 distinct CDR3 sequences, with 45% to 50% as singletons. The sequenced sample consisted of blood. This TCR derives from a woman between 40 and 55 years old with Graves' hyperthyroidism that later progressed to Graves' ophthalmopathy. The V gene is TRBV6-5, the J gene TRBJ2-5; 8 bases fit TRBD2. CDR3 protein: CASSSRGAGVSETQYF. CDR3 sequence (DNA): TGTGCCAGCAGTTCCCGTGGAGCGGGAGTATCAGAGACCCAGTACTTC.